This T cell receptor (beta chain) derives from a study of shared clonotypes between healthy human individuals. CD45RO-negative CD8 cells positively selected for CCR7 made up the naive population, which excluded terminally differentiated effector memory CD45RA+ cells. Methods used by the authors: ImmunoSEQ only sent back junction sequences with no quality scores, so filtering was done differently. Sequencing used immunoSEQ multiplex PCR; TCRdb keeps in-frame clones, though not all of them. V, J and clone size derive from that table, while D and trimming were established from the DNA sequence. The sample shows approximately 2,200,000 clones, 85% to 95% of them seen only once. V shed 0 bases and J shed 0 bases, with 9 bases lying between them. The CDR3 totals 15 residues. Germline CDR1 is SQVTM and CDR2 is ANQGSEA. Whole-study results and caveats: The sharing of approximately 4.6% of naive CD4 clonotypes was seen across several donors.

About this clone itself: Antigen: not known.

Sequenced sample: naive CD8+ T cells from PBMCs. V and J are TRBV29-1 and TRBJ1-3; the D is unclear. This clonotype was obtained from a man aged 18 to 29 in good health. Some clones in this sample may be carry-over from other donors' samples. The CDR3 loop reads CSVEDSRSSGNTIYF. The CDR3 DNA follows: TGCAGCGTTGAAGATAGTCGTAGCTCTGGAAACACCATATATTTT.